This T cell receptor beta chain emerged from a study of CD8+ T cells in alopecia areata. Comments on this clone: Its antigen is still unknown.

Reverse transcribed after extraction, RNA yielded cDNA as the sequencing template. The assay was immunoSEQ multiplex PCR, and TCRdb's table has in-frame clones only and misses some. The sample includes fewer than 40,000 clones, around 59% of them seen just once. This CDR3 spans 16 amino acids. Trimming removed 5 bases from V and 8 bases from J; junction bases left unmatched: 16. The germline gives CDR1 SGHRS, CDR2 YFSETQ. Overall study results and limits: For lesional scalp, especially alopecia totalis/universalis, clonality was higher than in normal scalp. Mice gave a clearer picture of TCR sharing than patients did, possibly for HLA-related reasons.

This TCR came from a human donor with alopecia areata. V is TRBV5-1 and J is TRBJ2-1; 7 bases fit TRBD2. Source material: NKG2D-high CD8+ T cells sorted from blood. The CDR3 region has the DNA TGCGCCAGCAGGCCTACTAGCGTAAAAAGGCGGGATGAGCAGTTCTTC. It specifies CASRPTSVKRRDEQFF. Combining the CDR3 with reference TRBV5-1 and TRBJ2-1 gives the whole variable domain KAGVTQTPRYLIKTRGQQVTLSCSPISGHRSVSWYQQTPGQGLQFLFEYFSETQRNKGNFPGRFSGRQFSNSRSEMNVSTLELGDSALYLCASRPTSVKRRDEQFFGPGTRLTVL.